This TCR beta chain emerged from a study of T cells in Graves' hyperthyroidism and ophthalmopathy. Study-level information: Peripheral blood was taken when the disease was first diagnosed, before any treatment began.

General observations from the study: A 13 V-J model separated ophthalmopathy from stable hyperthyroidism.

Using RNA transcripts as the source, TCR beta CDR3 regions were amplified. HTBI primers drove first-round RT-PCR of the TCR CDR3. TCRdb processed the multiplex PCR reads anew with MiXCR; each CDR3 protein has one entry. The profile shows about 640,000 distinct CDR3 sequences, roughly 14% of them singletons. Ophthalmopathy cases met thresholds of Clinical Activity Score at least 3, NOSPECS grade at least 4 and duration under 3 months. Uncontrolled infection, other autoimmune disease, pregnancy or lactation disqualified patients from enrolment. Between the trimmed V and J ends, which lost 4 bases and 6 bases, there was a span of 16 bases. Germline loops: CDR1 SGHDN, CDR2 FVKESK. The CDR3 sequence is 14 residues long. Only a few counts were recorded for this clonotype. Its antigen is not identified.

The chain links TRBV14 to TRBJ2-7; TRBD2 is a possible D gene (6 bases). This clonotype was obtained from a woman between 50 and 59 years old with Graves' ophthalmopathy. The sequenced sample was blood. The CDR3 DNA reads as TGTGCCAGCAGCCTCGGACGGGGGTACATCGAGCAGTACTTC. This sequence encodes CASSLGRGYIEQYF.